A single TCR beta chain is shown here with its context. The source of the sample is a study of beta chain features in type 1 diabetes. CD45RO/CCR7/CD25/CD127/CD95/CD27 staining was used to isolate CD4+ naive, central memory, regulatory and stem cell-like memory cells by sorting. Expressed TCRB transcripts were sequenced because the entire RNA isolate underwent reverse transcription. Assay: immunoSEQ multiplex PCR; the TCRdb copy retains only in-frame clones and omits some. The sample has a few hundred thousand clones, over 9.5% seen once. This receptor was obtained from a man younger than 30 in good health. The sample was naive CD4+ T cells from blood.

The DNA of the CDR3 is TGTGCCAGCAGTGAATATGGGACAGGACTGTTTTTT. Its protein is CASSEYGTGLFF. The V and J genes are TRBV25-1 and TRBJ1-4; TRBD1 aligns across 8 bases. The CDR3 runs to 12 residues. The germline CDR1 and CDR2 sequences are MGHDK and SYGVNS. Trimming removed 0 bases from V and 13 bases from J; junction bases left unmatched: 1.